In its sample, the clone carrying this T cell receptor beta chain was seen a few times. Assay used: immunoSEQ multiplex PCR; TCRdb lists only in-frame clones, some missing. The table has around 71,000 clones, roughly four fifths seen once. This CDR3 comprises 15 residues. The V and J ends lost 0 bases and 4 bases, in that order; junction bases with no gene match: 4. Germline-derived CDR1 and CDR2 are MGHRA and YSYEKL. The data originate from a study of blood T cell repertoires in COVID-19. The rearrangement joins TRBV4-1 to TRBJ2-7; 9 bases are shared with TRBD2. The sequenced material came from peripheral blood. The TCR sequence derives from an older man with acute or convalescent COVID-19. CDR3 nucleotide sequence: TGCGCCAGCAGCCAAGAGCCTAGCGGGGTTTACGAGCAGTACTTC. Translated, it gives CASSQEPSGVYEQYF.